This T cell receptor beta chain was profiled in a study of PD-1 blockade in classical Hodgkin lymphoma. Study-wide results and caveats: According to reports, newly diagnosed patients had lower baseline TCR diversity than healthy donors, and relapsed/refractory patients had lower baseline TCR diversity still. Partial responders and progressors had significantly lower baseline TCR diversity.

Clones were read by immunoSEQ multiplex PCR, and TCRdb kept only the in-frame ones, dropping some. The table records 70,000 or so clones, approximately 94% of them present only once. After autologous stem cell transplantation all patients relapsed, and prior brentuximab vedotin exposure differed between cohorts. This clone was detected a few times. Its antigen is as yet unknown. The receptor was derived from a human donor with classical Hodgkin lymphoma. The specimen was peripheral blood mononuclear cells (PBMCs), collected at baseline.

CDR3 amino acids: CASSTGGSNEQFF. In DNA, the CDR3 is TGTGCCAGTAGTACAGGGGGCTCCAATGAGCAGTTCTTC. The genes are TRBV28 and TRBJ2-1; TRBD1 matches 9 bases. The germline V gene encodes CDR1 MDHEN and CDR2 SYDVKM. This CDR3 region has 13 residues. Unmatched junction bases numbered 6, after V lost 9 bases and J lost 6 bases.